The 7 T cell receptor beta chains below all came from one sample that was sequenced in a study of STAT3 mutations in large granular lymphocyte leukemia. Study observations and caveats: In T-cell large granular lymphocyte leukemia, about half of patients showed multiple immunodominant subclonotypes.

No antigen has been assigned to these receptors. Repertoires were generated with immunoSEQ multiplex PCR, while TCRdb's copy carries only in-frame clones and drops some. The repertoire holds roughly 35,000 clones, approximately 90% seen once, with roughly 0.4% in the top ten. Input material: PBMCs. The receptors stem from a human donor with T large granular lymphocyte leukemia. Some clones in this sample may be carry-over from other donors' samples.

The V gene is TRBV9, the J gene TRBJ2-3, with 8 bases fitting TRBD2. V was pared by 0 bases and J by 1 base, with 1 base of the junction left unmatched. Germline CDR1 reads SGDLS; CDR2 reads YYNGEE. The CDR3 runs 15 residues. The CDR3 protein is CASSVAAGGTDTQYF. The DNA for the CDR3 is TGTGCCAGCAGCGTAGCAGCGGGGGGCACAGATACGCAGTATTTT.

This clone was detected only once. This chain links TRBV7-9 with TRBJ2-1; TRBD2 matches at 9 bases. CDR3 length equals 17 residues. Germline CDR1 and CDR2: SEHNR and FQNEAQ (reference sequence). V lost 5 bases, J lost 3 bases, and 11 bases stayed unmatched. The CDR3 DNA follows: TGTGCCAGCAGCCGACGAGGCGGGGGGGCCGGCTACAATGAGCAGTTCTTC. Protein product: CASSRRGGGAGYNEQFF. Together with reference TRBV7-9 and TRBJ2-1, the CDR3 gives the full variable domain: DTGVSQNPRHKITKRGQNVTFRCDPISEHNRLYWYRQTLGQGPEFLTYFQNEAQLEKSRLLSDRFSAERPKGSFSTLEIQRTEQGDSAMYLCASSRRGGGAGYNEQFFGPGTRLTVL.

The genes are TRBV5-8 and TRBJ1-2; D call uncertain. The CDR3 loop spans 14 amino acids. Trimming took 0 bases from V and 1 from J, leaving 7 bases between them. Per the germline V gene, CDR1 is SGHTS and CDR2 is YDEGEE. The CDR3 region has the DNA TGTGCCAGCAGCTTGGGGTCCCTTAACTATGGCTACACCTTC. Its translation: CASSLGSLNYGYTF.

The CDR3 bases are TGTGCCAGCAGTAATACAATTCCCCTCTACGAGCAGTACTTC. Protein sequence: CASSNTIPLYEQYF. The chain couples TRBV6-5 to TRBJ2-7, with D unclear. Trimming took 5 bases from V and 3 from J, leaving 14 bases between them. CDR1 MNHEY and CDR2 SVGAGI come from the germline V gene. This CDR3 is 14 amino acids long.

This chain connects TRBV25-1 to TRBJ2-3; no clear D gene. V was shortened by 4 bases and J by 2 bases, with 13 bases between the two germline ends. This CDR3 comprises 15 residues. CDR1 is MGHDK, CDR2 SYGVNS, per germline. The CDR3 DNA reads as TGTGCCAGCAGTGTAGATGCCAGGTACACAGATACGCAGTATTTT. Protein product: CASSVDARYTDTQYF. Full variable domain (missing parts from reference TRBV25-1 and TRBJ2-3): EADIYQTPRYLVIGTGKKITLECSQTMGHDKMYWYQQDPGMELHLIHYSYGVNSTEKGDLSSESTVSRIRTEHFPLTLESARPSHTSQYLCASSVDARYTDTQYFGPGTRLTVL.

V usage is TRBV28 and J usage is TRBJ1-6, with a tentative D call TRBD1 (5 bases). The ends were cut back, 5 bases at V and 10 bases at J, with 18 bases in the middle. CDR1 MDHEN and CDR2 SYDVKM come from the germline V gene. The CDR3 length is 15 residues. The CDR3 DNA is TGTGCCAGCAGTCCTTCCTTGGGGGAGAGCTCACCCCTCCACTTT. Translation gives CASSPSLGESSPLHF.

V is TRBV4-3 and J is TRBJ2-3; D is undetermined. Per the germline V gene, CDR1 is LGHNA and CDR2 is YSLEER. This CDR3 region has 16 residues. V gave up 0 bases and J gave up 3 bases, with 13 bases separating them. The CDR3, as DNA: TGCGCCAGCAGCCAAGATAGTGCCATAGCTACAGATACGCAGTATTTT. This translates into CASSQDSAIATDTQYF.